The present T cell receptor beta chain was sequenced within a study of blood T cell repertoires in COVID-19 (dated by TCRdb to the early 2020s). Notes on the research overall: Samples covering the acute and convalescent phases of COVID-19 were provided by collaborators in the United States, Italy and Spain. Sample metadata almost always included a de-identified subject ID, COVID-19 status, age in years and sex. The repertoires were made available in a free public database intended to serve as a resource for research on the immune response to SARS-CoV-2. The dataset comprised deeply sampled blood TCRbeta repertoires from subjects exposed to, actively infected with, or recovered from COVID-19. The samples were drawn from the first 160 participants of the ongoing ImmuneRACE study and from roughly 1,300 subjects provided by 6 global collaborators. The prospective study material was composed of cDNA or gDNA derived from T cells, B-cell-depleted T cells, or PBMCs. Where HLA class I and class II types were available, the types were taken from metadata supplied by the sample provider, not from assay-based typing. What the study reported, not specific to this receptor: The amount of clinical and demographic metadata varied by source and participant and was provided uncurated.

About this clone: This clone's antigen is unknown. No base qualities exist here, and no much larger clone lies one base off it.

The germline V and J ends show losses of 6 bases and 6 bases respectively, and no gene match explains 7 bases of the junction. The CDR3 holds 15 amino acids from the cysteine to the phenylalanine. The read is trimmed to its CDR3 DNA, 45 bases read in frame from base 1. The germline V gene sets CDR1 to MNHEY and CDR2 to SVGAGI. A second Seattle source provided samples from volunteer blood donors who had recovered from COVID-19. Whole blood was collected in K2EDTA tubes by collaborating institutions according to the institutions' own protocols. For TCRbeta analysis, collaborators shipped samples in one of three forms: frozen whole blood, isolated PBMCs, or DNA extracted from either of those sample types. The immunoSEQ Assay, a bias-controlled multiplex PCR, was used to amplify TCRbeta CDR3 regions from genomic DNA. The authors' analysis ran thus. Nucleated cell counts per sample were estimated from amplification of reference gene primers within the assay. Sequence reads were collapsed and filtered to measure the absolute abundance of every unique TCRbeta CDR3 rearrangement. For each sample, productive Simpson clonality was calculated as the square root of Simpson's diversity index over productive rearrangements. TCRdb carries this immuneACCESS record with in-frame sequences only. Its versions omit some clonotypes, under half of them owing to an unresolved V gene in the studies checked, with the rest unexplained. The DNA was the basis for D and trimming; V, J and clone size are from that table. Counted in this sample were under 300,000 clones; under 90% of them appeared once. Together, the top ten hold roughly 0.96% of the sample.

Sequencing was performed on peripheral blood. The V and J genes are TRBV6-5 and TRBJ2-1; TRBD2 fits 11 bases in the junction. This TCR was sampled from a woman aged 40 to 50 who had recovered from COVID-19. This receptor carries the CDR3 CASSVSGGGPNEQFF. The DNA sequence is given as TGTGCCAGCAGCGTTAGCGGGGGGGGACCCAATGAGCAGTTCTTC.